The source of this T cell receptor beta chain is a study of T-cell reconstitution after alpha-beta-depleted transplantation in children. Unique molecular identifiers were built into the TCRbeta library. MiXCR, applied by TCRdb to the PCR reads, yields one record per CDR3 protein. Among some 600,000 distinct CDR3 sequences listed, approximately 16% were seen once. The germline V and J ends were trimmed by 4 bases and 1 base, with 12 bases remaining between them. Germline V CDR1 and CDR2: SGHVS, FNYEAQ. The CDR3 is 15 residues long. This clonotype was counted only a few times. V gene TRBV7-6 combines with J gene TRBJ2-3, with D possibly matching TRBD2 (6 bases). The TCR comes from a human donor who donated a stem cell graft to a child with acute myeloid leukemia. Sequencing was performed on PBMCs from the stem cell graft donor, taken from the stem cell graft. The CDR3 protein is CASSSSGARTDTQYF. CDR3 nucleotide sequence: TGTGCCAGCAGCTCCTCGGGAGCGCGCACAGATACGCAGTATTTT.